Reported below is one TCR beta chain. The antigen is unknown. The PCR had 60 Vbeta and 13 Jbeta primers. Method: immunoSEQ multiplex PCR; TCRdb's copy keeps in-frame clones and lacks some. Of some 190,000 clones in the sample, around 80% were seen once. This specimen belongs to a study of cytomegalovirus exposure and HLA in healthy donors. About the research overall: HLA-typed donors were the source of approximately 85 million unique TCRs, which an early data release held. Overall study results and limits: Rarity characterized most TCR sequences, yet some public TCRs appeared in many donors.

The length of the CDR3 is 13 residues. Trimming at V came to 5 bases and at J to 8 bases, leaving 5 bases not matched to a gene. From germline, CDR1 is MNHEY and CDR2 SVGAGI. Sequencing was performed on PBMCs. The chain couples TRBV6-5 to TRBJ1-4; 7 nucleotides match TRBD1. This sequence originates from a man aged 18 to 29 in good health and CMV-seronegative. The CDR3 DNA follows: TGTGCCAGCAGTATCGGGACAGTAGAAAAACTGTTTTTT. It yields the protein CASSIGTVEKLFF.